This TCR beta chain is from a study of CD8 T cells in ankylosing spondylitis (dated by TCRdb to between 2016 and 2019). Turning to the overall study: The study profiled T cell receptor beta repertoires in healthy donors and ankylosing spondylitis patients to find disease-linked TCR variants. The full study cohort comprised 20 to 25 ankylosing spondylitis patients and 85 to 120 healthy donors. Peripheral blood was sampled, and synovial fluid was additionally collected from ankylosing spondylitis patients.

On the study overall, not on this receptor specifically: Significant enrichment of the disease-linked clones was reported in matched synovial fluid samples from ankylosing spondylitis patients. Some TCR beta motif variants had previously been reported in synovial fluid and blood of reactive arthritis patients, which suggested common disease-initiation mechanisms. Blood from ankylosing spondylitis patients appeared to be characterized by a TCR beta motif composed of about eight highly homologous amino acid variants. A CD8+ phenotype was shown by the disease-linked clones, which were found at relatively low frequencies in peripheral blood.

TCRdb names Illumina HiSeq 2500 as the instrument used. TCR beta libraries were prepared by quantitative 5'-RACE with molecular barcodes. The original methods were these. Disease-linked TCR variants were identified with a new computational method built on a probabilistic model of VDJ rearrangement. The public reads were reprocessed in TCRdb via fastp at Q25 and MiXCR, keeping in-frame beta chains. For every CDR3 protein sequence, its rows merge into one entry that carries the most common genes and DNA. TCRdb's processing, not the study's, gives the V and J calls here. This sample lists about 540,000 distinct CDR3 sequences; about 12% were detected once. 6.8% of the sample is taken by the ten largest. Note on this clonotype: This receptor's antigen is unknown. Base qualities are not recorded, but no much larger clone differs from it by a single base.

V is reduced by 4 bases and J by 0 bases, leaving a spacing of 15 bases between them. The CDR3 starts with the cysteine, ends with the phenylalanine, and has 15 residues. Of all the DNA, just the CDR3 is kept, 45 bases in frame from base 1. CDR1 and CDR2 were assigned from the germline V gene (reference sequence) as DFQATT and SNEGSKA. The V and J segments used are TRBV20-1 and TRBJ2-5; confidence is insufficient to name the D gene. The sequence was obtained from a male donor with ankylosing spondylitis. The sample consisted of blood, either unsorted or a sorted T cell fraction (not recorded which). The CDR3 sequence is CSATFGAADQETQYF. DNA sequence: TGCAGTGCTACCTTTGGCGCGGCAGACCAAGAGACCCAGTACTTC.